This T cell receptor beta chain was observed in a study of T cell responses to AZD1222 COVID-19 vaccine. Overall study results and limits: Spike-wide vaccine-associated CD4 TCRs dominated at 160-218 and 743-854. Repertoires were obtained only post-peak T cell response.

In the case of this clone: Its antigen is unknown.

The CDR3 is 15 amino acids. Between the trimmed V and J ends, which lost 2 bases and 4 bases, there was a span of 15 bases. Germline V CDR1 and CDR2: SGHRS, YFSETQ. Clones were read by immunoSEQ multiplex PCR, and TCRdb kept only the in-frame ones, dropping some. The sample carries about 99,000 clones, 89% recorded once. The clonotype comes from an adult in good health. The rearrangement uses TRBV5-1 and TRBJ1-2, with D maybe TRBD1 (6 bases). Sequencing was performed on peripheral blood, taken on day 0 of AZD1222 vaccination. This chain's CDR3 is CASSFGTSNSYGYTF. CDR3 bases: TGCGCCAGCAGCTTTGGGACATCTAACTCCTATGGCTACACCTTC.